Sequencing of this TCR beta chain was carried out in a study of graft-versus-host responses after intestinal transplantation. Overall study: The whole recipient group had anti-thymocyte globulin induction followed by tacrolimus and steroids for about three years.

Profiled with immunoSEQ multiplex PCR; TCRdb holds only in-frame clones, not every one. The data contain about 97,000 clones, 75% to 95% of them seen just once; the ten biggest clones take up about 16%. This clone was observed a single time. The TCR originated in a human patient who received an intestinal transplant, so some T cells may come from the graft donor. Sample: PBMCs, taken around 450 days after intestinal transplant.

DNA of the CDR3: TGTGCCATCAGTGTGCACGGGTCGGGACAGGGTCTTTTGACCCAGTACTTC. Its protein is CAISVHGSGQGLLTQYF. J is TRBJ2-5 and V is TRBV10-3, with 9 bases matching TRBD1. J gave up 7 bases and V 4 bases, and 16 bases lay outside the gene matches. Per the germline V gene, CDR1 is ENHRY and CDR2 is SYGVKD. The CDR3 runs to 17 residues.